Listed here are 2 T cell receptor beta chains from one sample, sequenced in a study of shared clonotypes between healthy human individuals. The method was immunoSEQ multiplex PCR; TCRdb's version includes in-frame clones alone and lacks a portion of them. Here the sample spans 550,000 to 850,000 clones, 74% being singletons. Sequencing input: memory CD4+ T cells sorted from blood. Subset here: CD45RA-negative fraction. These receptor sequences come from a woman aged 25 to 39 in good health.

This clone was seen only a few times. The chain employs TRBV5-6 and TRBJ2-1; D might be TRBD2 (6 bases). Germline loops: CDR1 SGHDT, CDR2 YYEEEE. The CDR3 totals 11 residues. V lost 3 bases and J 12 bases, leaving 10 bases between the germline ends. CDR3 sequence (DNA): TGTGCCAGCAGCTATGAGGAGGGGCAGTTCTTC. Residues: CASSYEEGQFF. The full variable domain, with the rest looked up from reference TRBV5-6 and TRBJ2-1, is DAGVTQSPTHLIKTRGQQVTLRCSPKSGHDTVSWYQQALGQGPQFIFQYYEEEERQRGNFPDRFSGHQFPNYSSELNVNALLLGDSALYLCASSYEEGQFFGPGTRLTVL.

This sequence joins TRBV28 and TRBJ1-5; D gene unclear. V lost 3 bases, J lost 4 bases, and 4 bases lay in between. The germline V gene encodes CDR1 MDHEN and CDR2 SYDVKM. The CDR3 covers 12 residues. The chain's CDR3 is CASSFQNQPQHF. The CDR3, as DNA: TGTGCCAGCAGTTTCCAGAATCAGCCCCAGCATTTT.